Each of the 4 T cell receptor beta chains below was sequenced from the same sample in a study of cytomegalovirus exposure and HLA in healthy donors. Data came from immunoSEQ multiplex PCR; TCRdb stores just in-frame clones and leaves some out. The sample gives about 130,000 clones, 94% of which show up once; over 1.5% is in the top ten. Sequences were obtained from PBMCs. These receptors were collected from a man younger than 35 in good health and CMV-seropositive.

The J gene is TRBJ1-3, the V gene TRBV28, with TRBD1 matching over 7 bases. CDR3 size: 15 residues. The V gene's germline CDR1 is MDHEN and CDR2 SYDVKM. V shed 5 bases, J shed 4 bases, and the junction held 8 bases outside the gene matches. The chain's CDR3 is CASSPPTGSGNTIYF. CDR3 sequence (DNA): TGTGCCAGCAGTCCCCCGACAGGGTCCGGAAACACCATATATTTT.

This clone was seen a single time. The chain employs TRBV30 and TRBJ1-2; a possible D gene is TRBD1 (6 bases). This CDR3 is 12 amino acids long. CDR1 is GTSNPN and CDR2 is SVGIG in the germline V gene (reference sequence). V gave up 6 bases and J gave up 7 bases, with 15 bases separating them. CDR3 in amino acids: CACTGQLGGYTF. CDR3 nucleotide sequence: TGTGCCTGCACCGGACAGTTGGGTGGCTACACCTTC.

The rearrangement uses TRBV7-9 and TRBJ2-2; D possibly corresponds to TRBD2 (5 bases). CDR1 is SEHNR, CDR2 FQNEAQ, per germline (reference sequence). Trimming took 5 bases from V and 5 from J, leaving 21 bases between them. The CDR3 loop spans 17 amino acids. In DNA form, the CDR3 reads TGTGCCAGCAGCCCCACACTAGGGCCCCTAGGGACCGGGGAGCTGTTTTTT. Residues: CASSPTLGPLGTGELFF.

The chain employs TRBV27 and TRBJ2-1; 13 bases align to TRBD2. Germline trimming cut 2 bases from V and 5 bases from J; bases unmatched to any gene: 12. The CDR3 loop spans 19 amino acids. CDR1 and CDR2 (germline): MNHEY, SMNVEV (reference sequence). CDR3 loop: CASSLRGLAGEVRHNEQFF. In DNA form, the CDR3 reads TGTGCCAGCAGTTTACGTGGACTAGCGGGAGAAGTACGTCACAATGAGCAGTTCTTC.